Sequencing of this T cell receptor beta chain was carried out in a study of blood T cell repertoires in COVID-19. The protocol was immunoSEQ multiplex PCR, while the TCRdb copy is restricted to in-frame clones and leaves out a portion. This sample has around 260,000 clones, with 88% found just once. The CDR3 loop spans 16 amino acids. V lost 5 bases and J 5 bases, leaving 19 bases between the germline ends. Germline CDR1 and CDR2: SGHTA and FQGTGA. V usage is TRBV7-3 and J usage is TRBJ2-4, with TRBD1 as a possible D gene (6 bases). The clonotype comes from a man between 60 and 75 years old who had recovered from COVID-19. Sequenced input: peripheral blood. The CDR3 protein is CASSPRLMGHQNIQYF. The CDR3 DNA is TGTGCCAGCAGCCCACGATTAATGGGACACCAAAACATTCAGTACTTC.